Given below is one T cell receptor beta chain in context. Its antigen is not known. Germline CDR1 is MDHEN and CDR2 is SYDVKM. Trimming shortened V by 5 bases and J by 2 bases, and 13 bases separated the two germline ends. This CDR3 has 16 residues. The time point: week 35, safety follow-up. Doses comprised 300 ug of mutant IDH1 20-mer peptide each, plus topical imiquimod. Astrocytomas found in donors were new, WHO grade 3 or 4, IDH1-mutant and ATRX-lost. Sequencing was performed with immunoSEQ multiplex PCR; in TCRdb, only in-frame clones are kept and a portion is missing. The table lists over 45,000 clones, around 92% of them singletons. This entry comes from a study of a mutant IDH1 vaccine in newly diagnosed glioma. Across the whole study: Treated individuals were around 60% male and roughly 40% female, averaging 40.4 years of age. Earlier treatment was radiotherapy, temozolomide, or both, with most getting both.

The sequencing here drew on PBMCs, taken from a glioma patient whose treatment included an IDH1 peptide vaccine. The TCR was taken from a man in his forties or fifties with glioma. The chain links TRBV28 to TRBJ2-6; D uncertain. In DNA, the CDR3 is TGTGCCAGCAGTACCCCCTCCCCGCCTGGGGCCAACGTCCTGACTTTC. It codes for CASSTPSPPGANVLTF.